The clone carrying this T cell receptor beta chain was observed once. The antigen is undetermined. Sequencing used immunoSEQ multiplex PCR; TCRdb keeps in-frame clones, though not all of them. The sample includes under 1,100,000 clones, approximately 78% of them seen just once. These data belong to a study of shared clonotypes between healthy human individuals. Memory CD4+ cells were the fraction left after CD45RA+ naive selection. Study-level findings and limits: Estimated richness values were generally larger in naive subsets than in memory subsets.

Sample: memory CD4+ T cells from PBMCs. Subset reported: CD45RA-negative fraction. This sequence was found in a young man in good health. Some clones in this sample may be carry-over from other donors' samples.

The CDR3 here is CASSPIAGGVTDTQYF. The CDR3 bases are TGCGCCAGCAGCCCGATAGCGGGAGGAGTCACAGATACGCAGTATTTT. The rearrangement joins TRBV4-3 to TRBJ2-3, with 10 bases matching TRBD2. V was pared by 4 bases and J by 2 bases, with 6 bases of the junction left unmatched. The length of the CDR3 is 16 residues. Germline-derived CDR1 and CDR2 are LGHNA and YSLEER.